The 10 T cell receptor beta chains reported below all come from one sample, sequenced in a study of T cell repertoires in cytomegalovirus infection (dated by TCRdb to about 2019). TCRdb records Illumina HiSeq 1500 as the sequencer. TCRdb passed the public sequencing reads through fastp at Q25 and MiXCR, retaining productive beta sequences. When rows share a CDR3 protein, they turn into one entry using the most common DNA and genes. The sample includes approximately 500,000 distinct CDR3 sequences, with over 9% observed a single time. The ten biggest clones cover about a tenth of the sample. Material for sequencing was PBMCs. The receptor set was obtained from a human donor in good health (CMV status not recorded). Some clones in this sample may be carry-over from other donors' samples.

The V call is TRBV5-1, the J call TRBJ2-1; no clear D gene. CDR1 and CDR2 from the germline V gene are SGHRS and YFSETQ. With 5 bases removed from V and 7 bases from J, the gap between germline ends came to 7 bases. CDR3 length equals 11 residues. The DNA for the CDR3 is TGCGCCAGCAGGGGTCGGAATGAGCAGTTCTTC. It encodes CASRGRNEQFF.

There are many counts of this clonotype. The CDR3 protein is CATSRERWGSYEQYF. The CDR3 coding sequence is TGTGCCACCAGCAGAGAAAGGTGGGGCTCCTACGAGCAGTACTTC. The gene calls are TRBV15 and TRBJ2-7; no clear D gene. The ends were cut back, 0 bases at V and 0 bases at J, with 9 bases in the middle. The CDR3 sequence is 15 residues long. Germline V gene data show CDR1 as LNHNV and CDR2 as YYDKDF (reference sequence). The full variable domain, completed using reference TRBV15 and TRBJ2-7, is DAMVIQNPRYQVTQFGKPVTLSCSQTLNHNVMYWYQQKSSQAPKLLFHYYDKDFNNEADTPDNFQSRRPNTSFCFLDIRSPGLGDTAMYLCATSRERWGSYEQYFGPGTRLTVT.

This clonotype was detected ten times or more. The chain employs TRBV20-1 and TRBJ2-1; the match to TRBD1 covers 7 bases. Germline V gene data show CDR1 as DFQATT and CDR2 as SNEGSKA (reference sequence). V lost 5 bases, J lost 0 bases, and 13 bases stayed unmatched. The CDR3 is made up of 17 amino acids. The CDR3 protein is CSAVDRILTSSYNEQFF. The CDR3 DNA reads TGCAGTGCTGTGGACAGGATCCTCACTAGCTCCTACAATGAGCAGTTCTTC.

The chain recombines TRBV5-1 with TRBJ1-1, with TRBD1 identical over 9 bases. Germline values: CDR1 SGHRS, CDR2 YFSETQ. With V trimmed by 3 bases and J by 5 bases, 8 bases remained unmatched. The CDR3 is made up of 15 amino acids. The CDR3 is CASSSRTGERTEAFF. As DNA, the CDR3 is TGCGCCAGCAGCTCCCGGACAGGGGAAAGGACTGAAGCTTTCTTT. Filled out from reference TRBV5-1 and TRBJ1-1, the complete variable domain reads KAGVTQTPRYLIKTRGQQVTLSCSPISGHRSVSWYQQTPGQGLQFLFEYFSETQRNKGNFPGRFSGRQFSNSRSEMNVSTLELGDSALYLCASSSRTGERTEAFFGQGTRLTVV.

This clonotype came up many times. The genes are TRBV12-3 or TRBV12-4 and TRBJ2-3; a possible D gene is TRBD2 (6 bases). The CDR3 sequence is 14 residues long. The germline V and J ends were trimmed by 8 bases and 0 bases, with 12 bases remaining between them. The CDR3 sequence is CASGGVLSTDTQYF. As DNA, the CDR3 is TGTGCCAGCGGCGGGGTACTGAGCACAGATACGCAGTATTTT.

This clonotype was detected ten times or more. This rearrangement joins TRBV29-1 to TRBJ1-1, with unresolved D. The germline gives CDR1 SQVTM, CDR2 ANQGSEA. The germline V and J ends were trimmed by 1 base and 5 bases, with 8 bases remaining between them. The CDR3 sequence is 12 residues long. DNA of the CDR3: TGCAGCGTTGAAGGGGTACGGACTGAAGCTTTCTTT. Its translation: CSVEGVRTEAFF.

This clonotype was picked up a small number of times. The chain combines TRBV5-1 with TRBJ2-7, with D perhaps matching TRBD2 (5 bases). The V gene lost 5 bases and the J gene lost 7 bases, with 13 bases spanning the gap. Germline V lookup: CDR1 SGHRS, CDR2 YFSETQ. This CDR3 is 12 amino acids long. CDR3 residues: CASRPGSGEQYF. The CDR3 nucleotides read TGCGCCAGCAGGCCGGGGTCGGGTGAGCAGTACTTC. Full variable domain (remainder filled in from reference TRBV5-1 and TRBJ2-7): KAGVTQTPRYLIKTRGQQVTLSCSPISGHRSVSWYQQTPGQGLQFLFEYFSETQRNKGNFPGRFSGRQFSNSRSEMNVSTLELGDSALYLCASRPGSGEQYFGPGTRLTVT.

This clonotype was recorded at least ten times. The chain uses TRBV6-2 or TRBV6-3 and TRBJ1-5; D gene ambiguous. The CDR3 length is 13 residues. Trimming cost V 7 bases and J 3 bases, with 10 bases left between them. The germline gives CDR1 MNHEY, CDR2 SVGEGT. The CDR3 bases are TGTGCCAGCACCCACGGGGACAATCAGCCCCAGCATTTT. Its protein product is CASTHGDNQPQHF.

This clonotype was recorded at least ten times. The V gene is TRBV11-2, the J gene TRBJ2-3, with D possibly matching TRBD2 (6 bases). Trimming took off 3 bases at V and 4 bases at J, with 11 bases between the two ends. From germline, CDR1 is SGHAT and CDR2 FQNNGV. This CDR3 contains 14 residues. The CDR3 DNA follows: TGTGCCAGCAGCTTGGGACTTACAGCAGATACGCAGTATTTT. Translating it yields CASSLGLTADTQYF.

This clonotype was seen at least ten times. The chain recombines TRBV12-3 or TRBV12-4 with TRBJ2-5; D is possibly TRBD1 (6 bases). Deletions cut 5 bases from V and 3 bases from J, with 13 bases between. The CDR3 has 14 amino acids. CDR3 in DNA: TGTGCCAGCAGTCCCAGGACAGTTAAAGAGACCCAGTACTTC. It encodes CASSPRTVKETQYF.